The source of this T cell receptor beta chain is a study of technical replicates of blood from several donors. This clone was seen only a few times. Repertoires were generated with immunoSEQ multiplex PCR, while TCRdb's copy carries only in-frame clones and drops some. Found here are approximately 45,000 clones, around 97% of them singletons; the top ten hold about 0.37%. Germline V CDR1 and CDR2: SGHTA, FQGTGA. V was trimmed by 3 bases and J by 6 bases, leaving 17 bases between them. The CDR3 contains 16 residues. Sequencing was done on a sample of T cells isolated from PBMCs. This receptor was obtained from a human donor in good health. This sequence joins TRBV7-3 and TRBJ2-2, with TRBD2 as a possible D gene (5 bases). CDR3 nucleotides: TGTGCCAGCAGCTTCATCCCGGGAACTATGGCCGGGGAGCTGTTTTTT. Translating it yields CASSFIPGTMAGELFF.